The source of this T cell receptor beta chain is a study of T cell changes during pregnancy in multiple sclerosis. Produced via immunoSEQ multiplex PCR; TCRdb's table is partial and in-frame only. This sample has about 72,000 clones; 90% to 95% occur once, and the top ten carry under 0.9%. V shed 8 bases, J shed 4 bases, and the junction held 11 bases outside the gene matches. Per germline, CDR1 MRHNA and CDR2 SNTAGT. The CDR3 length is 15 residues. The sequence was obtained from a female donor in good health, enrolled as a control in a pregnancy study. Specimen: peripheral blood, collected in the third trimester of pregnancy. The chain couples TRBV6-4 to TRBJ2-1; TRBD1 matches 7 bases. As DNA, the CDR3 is TGTGCCAGCTCCCAGACCGGGACAGAATACAATGAGCAGTTCTTC. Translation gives CASSQTGTEYNEQFF.